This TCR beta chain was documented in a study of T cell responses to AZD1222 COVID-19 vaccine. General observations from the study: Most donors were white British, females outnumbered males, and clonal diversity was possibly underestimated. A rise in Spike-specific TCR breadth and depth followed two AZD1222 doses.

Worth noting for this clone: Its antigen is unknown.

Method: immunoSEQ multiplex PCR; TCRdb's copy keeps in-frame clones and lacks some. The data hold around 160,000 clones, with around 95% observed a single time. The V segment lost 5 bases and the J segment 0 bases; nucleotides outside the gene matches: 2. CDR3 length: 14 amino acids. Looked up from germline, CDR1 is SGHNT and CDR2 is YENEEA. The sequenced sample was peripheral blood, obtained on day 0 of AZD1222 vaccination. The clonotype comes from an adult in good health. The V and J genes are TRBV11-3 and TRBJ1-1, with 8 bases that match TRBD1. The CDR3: CASSPGGMNTEAFF. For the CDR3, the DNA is TGTGCCAGCAGCCCAGGGGGCATGAACACTGAAGCTTTCTTT.